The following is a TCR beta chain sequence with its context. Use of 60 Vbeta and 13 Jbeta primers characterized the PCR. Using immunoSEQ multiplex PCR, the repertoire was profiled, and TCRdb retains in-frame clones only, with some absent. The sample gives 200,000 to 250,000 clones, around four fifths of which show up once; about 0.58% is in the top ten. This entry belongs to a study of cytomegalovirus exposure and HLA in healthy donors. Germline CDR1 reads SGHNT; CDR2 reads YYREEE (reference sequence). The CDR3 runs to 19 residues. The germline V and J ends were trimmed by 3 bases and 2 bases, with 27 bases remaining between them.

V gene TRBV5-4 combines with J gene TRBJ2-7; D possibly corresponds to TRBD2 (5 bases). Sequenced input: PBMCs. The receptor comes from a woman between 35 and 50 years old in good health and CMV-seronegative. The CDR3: CASSSPGRTLGSETYEQYF. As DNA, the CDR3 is TGTGCCAGCAGCTCTCCCGGGCGGACTTTGGGTTCGGAAACCTACGAGCAGTACTTC.